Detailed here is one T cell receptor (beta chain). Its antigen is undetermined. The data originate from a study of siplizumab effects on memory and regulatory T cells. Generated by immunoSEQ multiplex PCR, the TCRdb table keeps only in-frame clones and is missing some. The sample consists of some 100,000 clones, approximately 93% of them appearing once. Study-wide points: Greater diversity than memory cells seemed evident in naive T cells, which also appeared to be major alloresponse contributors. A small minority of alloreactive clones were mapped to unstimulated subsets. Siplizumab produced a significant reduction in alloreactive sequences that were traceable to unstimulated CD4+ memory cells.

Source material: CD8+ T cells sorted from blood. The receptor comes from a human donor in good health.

In DNA, the CDR3 is TGTGCCAGCAGCCCCACCGGGGCCAACGTCCTGACTTTC. This sequence encodes CASSPTGANVLTF. The rearrangement uses TRBV7-9 and TRBJ2-6, with unresolved D. V shed 5 bases and J shed 4 bases, with 6 bases lying between them. The CDR3 spans 13 residues. CDR1 and CDR2 from the germline V gene are SEHNR and FQNEAQ (reference sequence).